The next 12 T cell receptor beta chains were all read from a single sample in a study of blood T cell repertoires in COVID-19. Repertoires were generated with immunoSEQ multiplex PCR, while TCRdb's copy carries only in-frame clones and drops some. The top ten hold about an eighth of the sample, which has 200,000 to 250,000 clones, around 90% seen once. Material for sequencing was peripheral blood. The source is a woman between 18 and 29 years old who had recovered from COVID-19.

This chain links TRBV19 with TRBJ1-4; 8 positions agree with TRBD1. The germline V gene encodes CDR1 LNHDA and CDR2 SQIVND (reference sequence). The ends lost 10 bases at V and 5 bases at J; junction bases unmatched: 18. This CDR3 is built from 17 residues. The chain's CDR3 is CATHQGQETRPNEKLFF. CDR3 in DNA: TGTGCCACCCACCAGGGACAGGAGACACGACCAAATGAAAAACTGTTTTTT.

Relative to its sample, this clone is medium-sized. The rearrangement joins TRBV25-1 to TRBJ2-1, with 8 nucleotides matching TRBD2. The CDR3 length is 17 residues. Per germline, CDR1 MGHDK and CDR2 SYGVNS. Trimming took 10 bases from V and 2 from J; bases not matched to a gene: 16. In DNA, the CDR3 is TGTGCCACCGAAAGGGTACAGCGGGAGATCGCCTACAATGAGCAGTTCTTC. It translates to CATERVQREIAYNEQFF.

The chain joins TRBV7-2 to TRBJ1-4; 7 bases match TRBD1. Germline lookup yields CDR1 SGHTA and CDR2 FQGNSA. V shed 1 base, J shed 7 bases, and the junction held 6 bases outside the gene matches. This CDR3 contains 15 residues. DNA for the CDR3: TGTGCCAGCAGCTTAGTTGGGACAGCGGCTGAAAAACTGTTTTTT. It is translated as CASSLVGTAAEKLFF. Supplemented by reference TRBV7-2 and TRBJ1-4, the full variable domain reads GAGVSQSPSNKVTEKGKDVELRCDPISGHTALYWYRQSLGQGLEFLIYFQGNSAPDKSGLPSDRFSAERTGGSVSTLTIQRTQQEDSAVYLCASSLVGTAAEKLFFGSGTQLSVL.

The CDR3 spells CASRTSGSKDEQFF. DNA for the CDR3: TGTGCCAGCAGGACTAGCGGGAGTAAGGATGAGCAGTTCTTC. The J gene is TRBJ2-1, the V gene TRBV2; 12 bases are shared with TRBD2. Germline loops: CDR1 SNHLY, CDR2 FYNNEI. This CDR3 comprises 14 residues. V dropped 6 bases and J dropped 8; count of bases not matched to a gene: 5.

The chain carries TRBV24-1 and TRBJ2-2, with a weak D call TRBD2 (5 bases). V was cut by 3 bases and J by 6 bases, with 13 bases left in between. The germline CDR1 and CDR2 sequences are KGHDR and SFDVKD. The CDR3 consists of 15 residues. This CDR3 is CATSDATARAGELFF. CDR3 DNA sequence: TGTGCCACCAGTGATGCCACCGCGCGGGCCGGGGAGCTGTTTTTT.

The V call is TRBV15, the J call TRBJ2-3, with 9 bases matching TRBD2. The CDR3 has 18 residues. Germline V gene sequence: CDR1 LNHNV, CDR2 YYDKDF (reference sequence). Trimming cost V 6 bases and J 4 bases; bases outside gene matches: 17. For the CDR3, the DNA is TGTGCCACCAGTCAAGCCCCTAGCGGGAAAGCCCGGGCAGATACGCAGTATTTT. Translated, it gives CATSQAPSGKARADTQYF.

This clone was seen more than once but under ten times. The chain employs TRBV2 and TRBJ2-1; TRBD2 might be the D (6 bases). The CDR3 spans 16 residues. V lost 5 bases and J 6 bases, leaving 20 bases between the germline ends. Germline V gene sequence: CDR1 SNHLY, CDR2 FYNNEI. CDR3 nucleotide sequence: TGTGCCAGCAGTACCCCCCGGGACTGGATCGTCAATGAGCAGTTCTTC. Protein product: CASSTPRDWIVNEQFF.

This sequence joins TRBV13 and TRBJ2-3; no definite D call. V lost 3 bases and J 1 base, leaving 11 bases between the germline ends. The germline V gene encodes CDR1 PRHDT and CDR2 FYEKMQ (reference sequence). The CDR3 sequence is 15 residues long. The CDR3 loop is CASSLGSTGTDTQYF. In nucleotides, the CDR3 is TGTGCCAGCAGCTTGGGTAGCACGGGCACAGATACGCAGTATTTT.

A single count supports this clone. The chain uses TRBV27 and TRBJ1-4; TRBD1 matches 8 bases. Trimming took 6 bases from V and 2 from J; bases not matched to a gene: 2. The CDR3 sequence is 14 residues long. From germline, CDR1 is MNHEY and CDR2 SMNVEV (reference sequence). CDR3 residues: CASRTGETNEKLFF. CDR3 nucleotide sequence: TGTGCCAGCAGGACAGGGGAGACTAATGAAAAACTGTTTTTT.

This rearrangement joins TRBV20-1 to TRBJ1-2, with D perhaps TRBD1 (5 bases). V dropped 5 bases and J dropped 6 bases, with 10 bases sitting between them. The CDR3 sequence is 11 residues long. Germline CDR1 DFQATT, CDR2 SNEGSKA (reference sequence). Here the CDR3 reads CSADDRHGYTF. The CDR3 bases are TGCAGTGCTGATGACAGACATGGCTACACCTTC.

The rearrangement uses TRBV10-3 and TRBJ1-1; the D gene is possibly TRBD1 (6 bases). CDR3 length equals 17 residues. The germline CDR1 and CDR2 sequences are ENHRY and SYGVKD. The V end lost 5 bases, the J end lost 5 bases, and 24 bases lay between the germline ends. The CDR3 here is CAISQLTYGGRLTEAFF. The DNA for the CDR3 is TGTGCCATCAGTCAACTCACCTACGGGGGGCGCTTGACTGAAGCTTTCTTT.

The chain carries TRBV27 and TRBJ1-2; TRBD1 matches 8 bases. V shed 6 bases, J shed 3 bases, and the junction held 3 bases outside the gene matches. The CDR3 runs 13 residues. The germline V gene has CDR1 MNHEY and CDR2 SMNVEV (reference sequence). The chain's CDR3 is CASSPTGDYGYTF. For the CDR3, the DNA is TGTGCCAGCAGCCCGACAGGGGACTATGGCTACACCTTC.